Listed below are T cell receptor beta chains from one sample, sequenced in a study of vaccination and CD4 T cells after COVID-19. TCRdb recomputed calls from the PCR reads with MiXCR, one row per CDR3 protein. The sample has approximately 23,000 distinct CDR3 sequences, under 60% seen once. Specimen: CD4+ T cells from blood, collected before SARS-CoV-2 vaccination. The receptors here all came from a human donor who had recovered from COVID-19. Each CDR3 is given with its conserved first and last residue. A D gene is named only where the DNA matches it firmly. Rows give clone size only sometimes, using once, few, many, or a class for an expanded clone.

j_call clone_size v_call d_call cdr3_nt cdr3_aa
TRBJ1-5 NA TRBV20-1 NA TGCAGTGCTAGAGGGGCCCCTTCGGATAGCAATCAGCCCCAGCATTTT CSARGAPSDSNQPQHF
TRBJ1-4 NA TRBV6-5 TRBD1 TGTGCCAGCAGTTACTCGACAGGGCAGGGACAGGGTGTGGGAAAACTGTTTTTT CASSYSTGQGQGVGKLFF
TRBJ2-7 NA TRBV24-1 TRBD2 TGTGCCACCAGTGACCCGACTAGCGGGAGCACCGAGCAGTACTTC CATSDPTSGSTEQYF
TRBJ1-1 NA TRBV6-2/TRBV6-3 NA TGTGCCAGCAGGGGGCTCCATTTGAACACTGAAGCTTTCTTT CASRGLHLNTEAFF
TRBJ2-7 few TRBV20-1 TRBD2 TGCAGTGCCCCGAGGCCTAGCGGGAGCCCCAACCCCTACGAGCAGTACTTC CSAPRPSGSPNPYEQYF
TRBJ2-5 few TRBV7-9 TRBD2 TGTGCCAGCAGCTTAGATGGGCTAGCGGAGGGGGAGACCCAGTACTTC CASSLDGLAEGETQYF
TRBJ2-5 NA TRBV30 NA TGTGCCTGGAGTGTAAGATTCCCCGGGGCCCAAGAGACCCAGTACTTC CAWSVRFPGAQETQYF
TRBJ2-7 NA TRBV7-2 TRBD2 TGTGCCAGCAGCTTCACTAGCGAAAGCTCCTACGAGCAGTACTTC CASSFTSESSYEQYF
TRBJ2-7 few TRBV20-1 NA TGCAGTGCTAGAGTTCTCGGCGGCGCTAGCGTCTACGAGCAGTACTTC CSARVLGGASVYEQYF
TRBJ2-7 NA TRBV5-4 TRBD1 TGTGCCAGCAGCGTGAGTCCGCGGACAGGGGGCGAGCAGTACTTC CASSVSPRTGGEQYF
TRBJ2-1 few TRBV20-1 TRBD2 TGCAGCGCTGGTCTAGCGGGAGGGACTCCGGCCAATGAGCAGTTCTTC CSAGLAGGTPANEQFF
TRBJ2-2 NA TRBV6-1 TRBD1 TGTGCCAGCAGCATACAGGGGGCATGGAGGAACACCGGGGAGCTGTTTTTT CASSIQGAWRNTGELFF
TRBJ1-6 NA TRBV6-1 NA TGTGCCAGCAGCCATAACAGAAGGGGGATTAATTCACCCCTCCACTTT CASSHNRRGINSPLHF
TRBJ2-1 once TRBV27 NA TGTGCCAGCAGAAGACAGGACGACGGGTTCTTC CASRRQDDGFF
TRBJ2-2 NA TRBV5-4 NA TGTGCCAGCAGCCAGGGGGGACAGATCTACACCGGGGAGCTGTTTTTT CASSQGGQIYTGELFF
TRBJ2-3 NA TRBV6-5 NA TGTGCCAGCAGTTACGACTTAAGGGGAGATACGCAGTATTTT CASSYDLRGDTQYF
TRBJ2-7 NA TRBV6-1 TRBD1 TGTGCCAGCACCACCGGACAGGGTGGGTACGAGCAGTACTTC CASTTGQGGYEQYF
TRBJ2-3 few TRBV2 TRBD2 TGTGCCAGCCAGCGGGAGGGGGGAGATACGCAGTATTTT CASQREGGDTQYF
TRBJ2-7 NA TRBV20-1 NA TGCAGTGCTAGTCCTGATTCCTTCCTTGCCTACGAGCAGTACTTC CSASPDSFLAYEQYF
TRBJ2-3 NA TRBV4-3 NA TGCGCCAGCAGCCTAGGAGCGGGGACAGGCGACGCATCGAATACGCAGTATTTT CASSLGAGTGDASNTQYF
TRBJ2-1 NA TRBV20-1 TRBD2 TGCAGTGCTCGGACTAGCGGGAGGAATCGGAATGAGCAGTTCTTC CSARTSGRNRNEQFF
TRBJ2-1 NA TRBV7-3 TRBD2 TGTGCCAGCAGCCCCGAGGTAGCGGGAGCGGTGGATGAGCAGTTCTTC CASSPEVAGAVDEQFF
TRBJ2-2 once TRBV18 NA TGTGCCAGCTCACAGGGGAACACCGGGGAGCTGTTTTTT CASSQGNTGELFF
TRBJ2-7 NA TRBV7-2 NA TGTGCCAGCAGCTTAGGGGTGTACCGCTACGAGCAGTACTTC CASSLGVYRYEQYF
TRBJ1-5 once TRBV19 NA TGTGCCAGTAGTGACTTGAATCAGCCCCAGCATTTT CASSDLNQPQHF
TRBJ1-4 NA TRBV7-2 NA TGTGCCAGCAGCTTTGGGATAGGGGCTAATGAAAAACTGTTTTTT CASSFGIGANEKLFF
TRBJ1-6 NA TRBV19 NA TGTGCCAGTAGAGCCACCTCCTTCCAGGACTCACCCCTCCACTTT CASRATSFQDSPLHF
TRBJ2-2 NA TRBV28 NA TGTGCCAGCAGTTCCCGGGCCGTACTGAACACCGGGGAGCTGTTTTTT CASSSRAVLNTGELFF
TRBJ2-6 NA TRBV7-3 NA TGTGCCAGCAGCTTAACCTACAGGGCTGGGGCCAACGTCCTGACTTTC CASSLTYRAGANVLTF
TRBJ2-5 once TRBV20-1 NA TGCAGTGCTAGAGATGGCCTCCCGGAGACCCAGTACTTC CSARDGLPETQYF
TRBJ2-3 medium-sized TRBV20-1 NA TGCAGTGCTAGAGACGCCGGGACACCCACAGATACGCAGTATTTT CSARDAGTPTDTQYF
TRBJ2-1 once TRBV30 NA TGTGCCTGGAGTGTACTTTCGGAGAATGAGCAGTTCTTC CAWSVLSENEQFF
TRBJ1-6 NA TRBV6-1 TRBD1 TGTGCCAGCAGAAAAATGAACAGGGGGCTTAATAATTCACCCCTCCACTTT CASRKMNRGLNNSPLHF
TRBJ1-1 NA TRBV18 TRBD1 TGTGCCAGCTCACCGGGACAGATGACTGAAGCTTTCTTT CASSPGQMTEAFF
TRBJ2-3 NA TRBV7-3 TRBD2 TGTGCCAGCAGCTTGGGACTAGCTGGGGGTGTTACGCAGTATTTT CASSLGLAGGVTQYF
TRBJ2-2 NA TRBV19 TRBD2 TGTGCCAGTAGTTCCCTAGCGGGAAACACGAACACCGGGGAGCTGTTTTTT CASSSLAGNTNTGELFF
TRBJ1-2 NA TRBV20-1 NA TGCAGTGCTAGAGAGAATACAGGTGGTATGAGCTACACCTTC CSARENTGGMSYTF
TRBJ1-5 few TRBV20-1 NA TGCAGTGCCCAAGGGAATCAGCCCCAGCATTTT CSAQGNQPQHF
TRBJ2-1 NA TRBV11-2 NA TGTGCCAGCAGCTTAGGTGGCGGGATCGAGTTCTTC CASSLGGGIEFF
TRBJ1-5 NA TRBV2 NA TGTGCCAGCAGTCAGGGGTGGGATCAGCCCCAGCATTTT CASSQGWDQPQHF
TRBJ1-2 few TRBV7-9 NA TGTGCCAGCAGCTTGGTGGGCAGGGCCAACTATGGCTACACCTTC CASSLVGRANYGYTF
TRBJ2-7 NA TRBV6-1 TRBD1 TGTGCCAGCATTAGACAGGGCTGGGTATCCTACGAGCAGTACTTC CASIRQGWVSYEQYF
TRBJ2-3 NA TRBV6-1 NA TGTGCCAGCAGCGGTAGGGGGATTCGCACAGATACGCAGTATTTT CASSGRGIRTDTQYF
TRBJ1-5 few TRBV19 NA TGTGCCAGTAGTATCGCAGAGAATCAGCCCCAGCATTTT CASSIAENQPQHF
TRBJ2-3 NA TRBV5-1 TRBD2 TGCGCCAGCAGCTCGGCGAGGGGACTAGCGGGAGGCACAGATACGCAGTATTTT CASSSARGLAGGTDTQYF
TRBJ2-6 NA TRBV19 NA TGTGCCAGTAGTAGACTCGACCTCTCTGGGGCCAACGTCCTGACTTTC CASSRLDLSGANVLTF
TRBJ2-7 NA TRBV4-1 NA TGCGCCAGCAGCCAAGCTTATGGGAAACCCTACGAGCAGTACTTC CASSQAYGKPYEQYF
TRBJ2-3 NA TRBV6-5 NA TGTGCCAGCAGTTACGGGGGACTTAGCACAGATACGCAGTATTTT CASSYGGLSTDTQYF
TRBJ1-5 NA TRBV28 TRBD1 TGTGCCAGCAGTTCCCCACCTGGACAGGGGAACAATCAGCCCCAGCATTTT CASSSPPGQGNNQPQHF
TRBJ1-4 once TRBV4-1 TRBD1 TGCGCCAGCATGGGGACAGGGGTTGATGAAAAACTGTTTTTT CASMGTGVDEKLFF
TRBJ2-1 NA TRBV24-1 NA TGTGCCACCAGTGATTTGTCGTCGGCCAGGGCCAATGAGCAGTTCTTC CATSDLSSARANEQFF
TRBJ2-5 once TRBV29-1 NA TGCAGCGCCACGGAGTCGGCCAGGCGCCAAGAGACCCAGTACTTC CSATESARRQETQYF
TRBJ2-1 NA TRBV14 NA TGTGCCAGCAGCCAAGGTCGGGATCGCAATGAGCAGTTCTTC CASSQGRDRNEQFF
TRBJ2-3 NA TRBV15 NA TGTGCCACCAGCAGAGATCGACAGATCACAGATACGCAGTATTTT CATSRDRQITDTQYF
TRBJ2-3 NA TRBV2 TRBD1 TGTGCCAGCAGAGAAGGACAGGCCTTTAATACAGATACGCAGTATTTT CASREGQAFNTDTQYF